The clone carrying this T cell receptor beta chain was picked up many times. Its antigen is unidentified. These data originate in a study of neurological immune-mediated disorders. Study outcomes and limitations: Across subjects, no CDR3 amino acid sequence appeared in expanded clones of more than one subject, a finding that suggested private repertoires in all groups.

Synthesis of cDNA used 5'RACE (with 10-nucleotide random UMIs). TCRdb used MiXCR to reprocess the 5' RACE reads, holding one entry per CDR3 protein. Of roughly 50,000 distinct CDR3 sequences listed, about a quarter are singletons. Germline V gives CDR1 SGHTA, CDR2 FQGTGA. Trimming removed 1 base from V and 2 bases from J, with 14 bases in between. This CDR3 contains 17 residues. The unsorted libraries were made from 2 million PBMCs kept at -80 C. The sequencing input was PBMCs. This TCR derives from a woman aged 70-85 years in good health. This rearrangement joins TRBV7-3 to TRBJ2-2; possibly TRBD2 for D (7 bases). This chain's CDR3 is CASSLRGLAVNTGELFF. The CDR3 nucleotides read TGTGCCAGCAGCTTAAGGGGGCTAGCGGTTAACACCGGGGAGCTGTTTTTT.